This T cell receptor beta chain was recorded in a study of OX40 agonist ivuxolimab in advanced cancers. Sequencing used immunoSEQ multiplex PCR; TCRdb keeps in-frame clones, though not all of them. The table includes roughly 82,000 clones, around 92% detected once. The material sequenced was CD4+ or CD8+ T cells sorted from blood, taken in a trial of the OX40 agonist ivuxolimab. The source of this sequence is an adult with an advanced solid tumor such as melanoma, head and neck, liver or kidney cancer.

The CDR3 spells CASSARTGDSNQPQHF. As DNA, the CDR3 is TGTGCCAGCAGTGCACGGACAGGGGATAGCAATCAGCCCCAGCATTTT. The chain has TRBV6-6 and TRBJ1-5; 9 bases match TRBD1. The CDR3 consists of 16 residues. The germline CDR1 and CDR2 sequences are MNHNY and SVGAGI (reference sequence). Unmatched junction bases numbered 5, after V lost 5 bases and J lost 0 bases.